These T cell receptor beta chains were read from a single sample in a study of T cell changes during pregnancy in multiple sclerosis. Method: immunoSEQ multiplex PCR; TCRdb's copy keeps in-frame clones and lacks some. Of 47,000 or so clones listed, nearly 90% were seen once; the top ten hold under 6.5%. The material sequenced was peripheral blood, taken after pregnancy. These receptors came from a female donor in good health, enrolled as a control in a pregnancy study. Each CDR3 is given with its conserved first and last residue. The D gene is left open where the match is weak. Clone size appears in some rows only: once, few, many, or a class for an expanded clone.

V gene	J gene	clone size	D gene	CDR3 DNA	CDR3 protein
TRBV5-1	TRBJ1-1	NA	NA	TGCGCCAGCAGCTTGGACAGCCTAACAGCCAGAGCTTTCTTT	CASSLDSLTARAFF
TRBV7-8	TRBJ2-5	NA	NA	TGTGCCAGCAGCTTAGTGGGGGGAACCCAAGAGACCCAGTACTTC	CASSLVGGTQETQYF
TRBV28	TRBJ1-5	few	NA	TGTGCCAGTTCCACAGGGACTCAGCCCCAGCATTTT	CASSTGTQPQHF
TRBV19	TRBJ2-7	NA	NA	TGTGCCAGTAGTACATCCGACAGAGCCTCCTACGAGCAGTACTTC	CASSTSDRASYEQYF
TRBV6-6	TRBJ1-2	NA	NA	TGTGCCAGCAGTTCATGGACACCCCGGATCTATGGCTACACCTTC	CASSSWTPRIYGYTF
TRBV2	TRBJ2-7	NA	NA	TGTGCCAGCAGTGGTCTAGCAAATTCCTACGAGCAGTACTTC	CASSGLANSYEQYF
TRBV11-2	TRBJ1-5	NA	NA	TGTGCCAGCAGCTTAGAAGGCAGGGCCCTCAATCAGCCCCAGCATTTT	CASSLEGRALNQPQHF
TRBV28	TRBJ2-3	once	NA	TGTGCCAGCAGTTTACCAAGCCTAGCGACAGATACGCAGTATTTT	CASSLPSLATDTQYF
TRBV10-2	TRBJ1-1	NA	TRBD1	TGCGCCAGCAGGTCCGACAGGGGGCGGAACACTGAAGCTTTCTTT	CASRSDRGRNTEAFF
TRBV7-2	TRBJ1-5	NA	TRBD1	TGTGCCAGCAGCTTAGGATGGACAGGCGGTTATCAGCCCCAGCATTTT	CASSLGWTGGYQPQHF
TRBV11-2	TRBJ2-5	NA	TRBD1	TGTGCCAGCAGCCGGACAGGGGGCGCAGAGACCCAGTACTTC	CASSRTGGAETQYF
TRBV7-3	TRBJ2-5	NA	NA	TGTGCCAGCAGCTTAACCGCTAGACAAGAGACCCAGTACTTC	CASSLTARQETQYF
TRBV2	TRBJ1-5	few	NA	TGTGCCACCAAACCCTGGGGGGATCAGCCCCAGCATTTT	CATKPWGDQPQHF
TRBV15	TRBJ2-3	NA	TRBD2	TGTGCCACCAGCAGAGATCAGCGGGGCGTGGATACGCAGTATTTT	CATSRDQRGVDTQYF
TRBV5-1	TRBJ2-7	NA	NA	TGCGCCAGCAGCTTGGGGGAGCGGACCGTCTACGAGCAGTACTTC	CASSLGERTVYEQYF
TRBV5-1	TRBJ2-1	NA	TRBD2	TGCGCCAGCAGCCTACTAGCGGGAGGGCGGGATGAGCAGTTCTTC	CASSLLAGGRDEQFF
TRBV15	TRBJ2-1	NA	NA	TGTGCCACCAGCAGAGATTCCGGGGGGCAGAGTGAGCAGTTCTTC	CATSRDSGGQSEQFF
TRBV7-9	TRBJ2-2	NA	TRBD1	TGTGCCAGCAGCCACTCACAGGGACAGGGCGCCGGGGAGCTGTTTTTT	CASSHSQGQGAGELFF
TRBV28	TRBJ2-7	NA	NA	TGTGCCAGCAGGACCGGGTCGCGCTACGAGCAGTACTTC	CASRTGSRYEQYF
TRBV16	TRBJ1-1	NA	NA	TGTGCCAGCAGTCAGGGGTCAGAAGCTTTCTTT	CASSQGSEAFF
TRBV5-1	TRBJ1-1	NA	NA	TGCGCCAGCAGCTTGGTTGCAGGACAGAACACTGAAGCTTTCTTT	CASSLVAGQNTEAFF
TRBV2	TRBJ1-1	once	TRBD1	TGTGCCAGCAGTGCCAGGGGGGAGAACACTGAAGCTTTCTTT	CASSARGENTEAFF
TRBV7-6	TRBJ2-1	NA	NA	TGTGCCAGCAGCTTAGAAGGTGGGCCTACCTTTTACAATGAGCAGTTCTTC	CASSLEGGPTFYNEQFF
TRBV19	TRBJ2-2	NA	NA	TGTGCCAGTAGTATTACCGGGAGTGGGACCGGGGAGCTGTTTTTT	CASSITGSGTGELFF
TRBV28	TRBJ2-5	NA	NA	TGTGCCAGCAGATTGAGACAGCAAGAGACCCAGTACTTC	CASRLRQQETQYF
TRBV11-2	TRBJ2-7	NA	NA	TGTGCCAGCAGCTTAGATGTGCAGGGGGGCTACGAGCAGTACTTC	CASSLDVQGGYEQYF
TRBV7-2	TRBJ2-3	NA	TRBD2	TGTGCCAGCAGCCCAAGAGGGCGGGGGGCCGCAGATACGCAGTATTTT	CASSPRGRGAADTQYF
TRBV4-1	TRBJ1-2	NA	NA	TGCGCCAGCAGCCAAGTAGGCAGGGAGGGCACTAACTATGGCTACACCTTC	CASSQVGREGTNYGYTF
TRBV19	TRBJ1-4	NA	NA	TGTGCCAGTAGTTGGGGCACAACTAATGAAAAACTGTTTTTT	CASSWGTTNEKLFF